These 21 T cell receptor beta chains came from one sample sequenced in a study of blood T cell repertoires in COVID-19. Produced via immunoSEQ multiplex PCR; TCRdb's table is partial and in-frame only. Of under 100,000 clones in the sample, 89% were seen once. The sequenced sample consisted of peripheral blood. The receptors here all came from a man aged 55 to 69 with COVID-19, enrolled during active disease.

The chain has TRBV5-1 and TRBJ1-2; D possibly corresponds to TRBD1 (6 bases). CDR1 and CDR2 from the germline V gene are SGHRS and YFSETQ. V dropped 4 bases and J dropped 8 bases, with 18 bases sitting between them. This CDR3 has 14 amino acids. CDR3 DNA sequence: TGCGCCAGCAGCCCTCAACCTGACAGGCTCGGCTACACCTTC. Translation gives CASSPQPDRLGYTF.

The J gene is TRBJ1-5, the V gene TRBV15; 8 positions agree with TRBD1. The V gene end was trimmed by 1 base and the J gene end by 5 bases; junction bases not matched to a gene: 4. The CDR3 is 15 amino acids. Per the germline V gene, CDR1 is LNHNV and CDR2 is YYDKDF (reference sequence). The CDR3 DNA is TGTGCCACCAGCAGAGTTGGACAGGGCTATCAGCCCCAGCATTTT. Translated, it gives CATSRVGQGYQPQHF.

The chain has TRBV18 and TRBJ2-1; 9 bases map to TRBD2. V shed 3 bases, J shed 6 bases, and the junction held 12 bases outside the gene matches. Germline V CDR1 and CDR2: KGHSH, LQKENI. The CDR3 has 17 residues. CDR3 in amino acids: CASSPRRLAGVLNEQFF. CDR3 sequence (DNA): TGTGCCAGCTCACCTCGTCGATTAGCGGGAGTTCTCAATGAGCAGTTCTTC.

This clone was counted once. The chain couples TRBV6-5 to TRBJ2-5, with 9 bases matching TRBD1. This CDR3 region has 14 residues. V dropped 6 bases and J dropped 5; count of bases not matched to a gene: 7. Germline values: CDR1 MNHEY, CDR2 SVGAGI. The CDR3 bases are TGTGCCAGCAGCATACAGGGGGCGCGTGAGACCCAGTACTTC. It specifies CASSIQGARETQYF.

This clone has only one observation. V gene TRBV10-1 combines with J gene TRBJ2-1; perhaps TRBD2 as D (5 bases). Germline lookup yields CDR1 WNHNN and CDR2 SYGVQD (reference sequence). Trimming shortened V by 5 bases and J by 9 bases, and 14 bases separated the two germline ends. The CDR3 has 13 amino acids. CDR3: CASSHRPGIEQFF. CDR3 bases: TGCGCCAGCAGTCATAGACCGGGGATTGAGCAGTTCTTC.

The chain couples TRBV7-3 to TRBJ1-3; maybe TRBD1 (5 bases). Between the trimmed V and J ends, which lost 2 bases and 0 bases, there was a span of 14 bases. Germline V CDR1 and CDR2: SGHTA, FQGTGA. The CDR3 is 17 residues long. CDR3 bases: TGTGCCAGCAGCTTACAGGGTCCTTCTGCCTCTGGAAACACCATATATTTT. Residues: CASSLQGPSASGNTIYF.

CDR3 nucleotides: TGTGCCAGCAGTAGCGGGATCTCAGATACGCAGTATTTT. Protein sequence: CASSSGISDTQYF. The V gene is TRBV6-1, the J gene TRBJ2-3, with TRBD2 identical over 7 bases. The germline gives CDR1 MNHNS, CDR2 SASEGT. The CDR3 length is 13 residues. V lost 5 bases, J lost 4 bases, and 3 bases stayed unmatched.

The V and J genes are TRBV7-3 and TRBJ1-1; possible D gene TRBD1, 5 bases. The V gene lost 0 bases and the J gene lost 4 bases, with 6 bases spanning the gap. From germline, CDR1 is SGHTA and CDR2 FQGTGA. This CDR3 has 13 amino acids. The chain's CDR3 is CASSLTGATEAFF. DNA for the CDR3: TGTGCCAGCAGCTTAACAGGGGCCACTGAAGCTTTCTTT. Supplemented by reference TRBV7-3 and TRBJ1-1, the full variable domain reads GAGVSQTPSNKVTEKGKYVELRCDPISGHTALYWYRQSLGQGPEFLIYFQGTGAADDSGLPNDRFFAVRPEGSVSTLKIQRTERGDSAVYLCASSLTGATEAFFGQGTRLTVV.

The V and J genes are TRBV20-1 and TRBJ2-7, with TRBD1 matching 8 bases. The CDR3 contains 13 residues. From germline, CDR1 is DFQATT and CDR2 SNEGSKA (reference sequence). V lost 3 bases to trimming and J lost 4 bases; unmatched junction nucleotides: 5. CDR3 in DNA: TGCAGTGCTAGTGCCAGGGGGCTTTACGAGCAGTACTTC. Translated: CSASARGLYEQYF.

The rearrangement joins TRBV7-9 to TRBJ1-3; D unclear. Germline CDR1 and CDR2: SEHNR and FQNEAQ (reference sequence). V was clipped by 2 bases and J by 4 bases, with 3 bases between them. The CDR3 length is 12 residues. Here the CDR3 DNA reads TGTGCCAGCAGCTTAACAGGAAACACCATATATTTT. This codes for CASSLTGNTIYF.

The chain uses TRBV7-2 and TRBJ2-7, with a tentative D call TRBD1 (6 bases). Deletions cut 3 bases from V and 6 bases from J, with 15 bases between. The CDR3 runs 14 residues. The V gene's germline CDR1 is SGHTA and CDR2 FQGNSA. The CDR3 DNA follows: TGTGCCAGCAGCTTCCGGACAGACCTCCCCGAGCAGTACTTC. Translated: CASSFRTDLPEQYF.

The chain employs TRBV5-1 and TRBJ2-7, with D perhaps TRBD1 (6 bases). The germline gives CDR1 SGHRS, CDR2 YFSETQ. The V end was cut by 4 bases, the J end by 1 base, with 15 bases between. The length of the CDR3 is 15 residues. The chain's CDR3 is CASSPQGQRSYEQYF. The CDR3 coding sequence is TGCGCCAGCAGCCCCCAGGGGCAACGATCCTACGAGCAGTACTTC.

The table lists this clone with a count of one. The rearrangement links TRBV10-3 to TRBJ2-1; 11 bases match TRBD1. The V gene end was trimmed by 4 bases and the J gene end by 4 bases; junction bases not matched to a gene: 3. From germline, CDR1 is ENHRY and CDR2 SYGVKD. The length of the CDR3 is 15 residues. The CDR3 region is CAISGRDRGYNEQFF. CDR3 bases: TGTGCCATCAGTGGCCGGGACAGGGGGTACAATGAGCAGTTCTTC.

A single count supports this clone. DNA of the CDR3: TGCAGCGTCGGGGGGGAAGGAAACACCATATATTTT. Its translation is CSVGGEGNTIYF. J is TRBJ1-3 and V is TRBV29-1, with D possibly being TRBD1 (5 bases). Germline CDR1 and CDR2: SQVTM and ANQGSEA. The CDR3 covers 12 residues. V lost 6 bases, J lost 4 bases, and 10 bases lay in between.

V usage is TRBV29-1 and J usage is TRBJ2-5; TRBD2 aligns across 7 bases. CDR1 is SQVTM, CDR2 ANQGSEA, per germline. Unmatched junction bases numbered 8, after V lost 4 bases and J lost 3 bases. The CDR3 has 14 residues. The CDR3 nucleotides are TGCAGCGTTGGGGTAGGTCTAGCGGAAGAGACCCAGTACTTC. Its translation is CSVGVGLAEETQYF.

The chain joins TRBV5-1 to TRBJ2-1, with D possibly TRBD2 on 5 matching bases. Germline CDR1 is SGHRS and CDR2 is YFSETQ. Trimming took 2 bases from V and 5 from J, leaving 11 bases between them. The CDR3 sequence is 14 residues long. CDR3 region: CASSLTRVNNEQFF. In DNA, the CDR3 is TGCGCCAGCAGCTTAACTAGGGTGAACAATGAGCAGTTCTTC.

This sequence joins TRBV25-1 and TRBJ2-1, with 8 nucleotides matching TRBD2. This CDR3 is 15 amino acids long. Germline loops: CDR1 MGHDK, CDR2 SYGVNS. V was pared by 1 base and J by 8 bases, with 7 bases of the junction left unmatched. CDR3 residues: CASSEFTGGPDEQFF. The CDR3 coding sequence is TGTGCCAGCAGTGAATTTACGGGAGGGCCCGATGAGCAGTTCTTC.

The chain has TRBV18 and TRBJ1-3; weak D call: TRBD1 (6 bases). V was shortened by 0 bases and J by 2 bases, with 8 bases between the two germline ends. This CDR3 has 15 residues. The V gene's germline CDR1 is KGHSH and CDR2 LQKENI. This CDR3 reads CASSPPDSAGNTIYF. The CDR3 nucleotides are TGTGCCAGCTCACCACCGGACAGCGCTGGAAACACCATATATTTT. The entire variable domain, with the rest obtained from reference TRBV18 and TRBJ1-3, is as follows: NAGVMQNPRHLVRRRGQEARLRCSPMKGHSHVYWYRQLPEEGLKFMVYLQKENIIDESGMPKERFSAEFPKEGPSILRIQQVVRGDSAAYFCASSPPDSAGNTIYFGEGSWLTVV.

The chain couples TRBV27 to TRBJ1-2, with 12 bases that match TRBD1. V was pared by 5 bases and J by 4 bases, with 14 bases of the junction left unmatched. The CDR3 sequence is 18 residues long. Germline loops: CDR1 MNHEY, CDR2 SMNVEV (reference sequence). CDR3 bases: TGTGCCAGCAGTCCCACCACGGGACAGGGGGCGCTCAGCTATGGCTACACCTTC. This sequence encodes CASSPTTGQGALSYGYTF.

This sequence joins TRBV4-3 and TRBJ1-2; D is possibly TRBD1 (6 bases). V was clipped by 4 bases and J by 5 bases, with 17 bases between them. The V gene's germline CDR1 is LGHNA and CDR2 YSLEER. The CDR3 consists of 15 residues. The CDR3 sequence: CASSPGGGHLYGYTF. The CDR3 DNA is TGCGCCAGCAGCCCGGGAGGGGGACATCTGTATGGCTACACCTTC.

This CDR3 reads CASSVGYRTYNEQFF. For the CDR3, the DNA is TGTGCCAGCAGCGTTGGGTACAGAACCTACAATGAGCAGTTCTTC. The chain joins TRBV9 to TRBJ2-1; no reliable D call. V lost 2 bases and J 2 bases, leaving 11 bases between the germline ends. The CDR3 has 15 amino acids. Germline CDR1 reads SGDLS; CDR2 reads YYNGEE.